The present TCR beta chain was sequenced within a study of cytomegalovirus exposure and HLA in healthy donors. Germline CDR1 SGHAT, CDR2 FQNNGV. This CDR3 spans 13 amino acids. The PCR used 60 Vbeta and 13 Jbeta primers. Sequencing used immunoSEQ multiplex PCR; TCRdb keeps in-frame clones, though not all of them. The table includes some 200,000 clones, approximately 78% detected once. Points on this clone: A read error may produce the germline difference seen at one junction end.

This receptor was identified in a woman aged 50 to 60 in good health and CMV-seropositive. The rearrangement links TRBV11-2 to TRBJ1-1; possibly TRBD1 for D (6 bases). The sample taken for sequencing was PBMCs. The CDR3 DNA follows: TGTGCCAGCAGCCTAGACAGGTTCACTGAAGCTTTCTTT. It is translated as CASSLDRFTEAFF.